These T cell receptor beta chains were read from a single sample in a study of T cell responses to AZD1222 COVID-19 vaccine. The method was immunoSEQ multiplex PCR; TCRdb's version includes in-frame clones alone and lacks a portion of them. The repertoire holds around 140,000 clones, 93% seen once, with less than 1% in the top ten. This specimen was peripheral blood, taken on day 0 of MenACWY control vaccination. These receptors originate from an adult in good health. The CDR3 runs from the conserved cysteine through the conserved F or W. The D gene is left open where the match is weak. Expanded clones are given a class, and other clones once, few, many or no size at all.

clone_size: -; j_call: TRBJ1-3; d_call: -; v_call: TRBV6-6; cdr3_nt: TGTGCCAGCAAGGCCTCTGGAAACACCATATATTTT; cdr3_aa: CASKASGNTIYF
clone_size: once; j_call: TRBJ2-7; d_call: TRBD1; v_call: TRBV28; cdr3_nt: TGTGCCAGCAGACCCGCACAGGGACAGGGGGCTCTATACGAGCAGTACTTC; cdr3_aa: CASRPAQGQGALYEQYF
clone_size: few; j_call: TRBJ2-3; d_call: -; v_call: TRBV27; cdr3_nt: TGTGCCAGCAGTCAACAGGGCACAGATACGCAGTATTTT; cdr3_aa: CASSQQGTDTQYF
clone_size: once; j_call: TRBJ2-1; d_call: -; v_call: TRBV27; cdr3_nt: TGTGCCAGCAGAGAATGGCGCATGGGGAAGTACAATGAGCAGTTCTTC; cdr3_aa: CASREWRMGKYNEQFF
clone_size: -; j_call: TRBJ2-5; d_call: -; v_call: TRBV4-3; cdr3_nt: TGCGCCAGCAGCCAAGTATTCCAAGAGACCCAGTACTTC; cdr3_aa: CASSQVFQETQYF
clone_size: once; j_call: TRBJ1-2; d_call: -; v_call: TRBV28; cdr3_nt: TGTGCCAGCAGCCTACGGGACACCAACTATGGCTACACCTTC; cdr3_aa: CASSLRDTNYGYTF
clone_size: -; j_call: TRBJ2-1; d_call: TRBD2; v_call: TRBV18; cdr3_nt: TGTGCCAGCTCCCCTAGCGGGAGCTCCTACAATGAGCAGTTCTTC; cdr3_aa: CASSPSGSSYNEQFF
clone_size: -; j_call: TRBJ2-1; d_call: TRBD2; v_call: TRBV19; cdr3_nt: TGTGCCAGTAGTATATCTAGCGGGGGGCTCTATGAGCAGTTCTTC; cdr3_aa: CASSISSGGLYEQFF
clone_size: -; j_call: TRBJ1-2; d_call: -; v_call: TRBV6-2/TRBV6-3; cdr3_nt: TGTGCCAGCAGTTACACGGGAGAAATTGGCTACACCTTC; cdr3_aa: CASSYTGEIGYTF
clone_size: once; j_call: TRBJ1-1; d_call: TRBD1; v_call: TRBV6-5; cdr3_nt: TGTGCCAGCAGTCGCTCAGGGGGCAACACTGAAGCTTTCTTT; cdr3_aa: CASSRSGGNTEAFF